A single sample gave rise to the 24 T cell receptor beta chains below, sequenced in a study of T cell clones after liver transplantation. Using immunoSEQ multiplex PCR, the repertoire was profiled, and TCRdb retains in-frame clones only, with some absent. The table lists about 74,000 clones, about four fifths of them singletons, with about 0.64% in the top ten. Sequenced here: CD4+ T cells from blood, sampled before liver transplant. The receptors derive from a human donor who received a liver transplant.

V is TRBV18 and J is TRBJ2-7, with 12 positions matching TRBD2. This CDR3 contains 17 residues. Per germline, CDR1 KGHSH and CDR2 LQKENI. V dropped 5 bases and J dropped 2; count of bases not matched to a gene: 10. CDR3 protein: CASSSRLAGDETYEQYF. The CDR3 region has the DNA TGTGCCAGCTCATCTAGACTAGCGGGAGACGAAACCTACGAGCAGTACTTC.

The genes are TRBV19 and TRBJ2-1; D is unresolved. The V and J ends lost 7 bases and 2 bases respectively, with 15 bases between them. Germline V gives CDR1 LNHDA, CDR2 SQIVND (reference sequence). The CDR3 runs to 15 residues. The CDR3: CASTRVGTTYNEQFF. The CDR3 region has the DNA TGTGCCAGTACCCGTGTCGGCACTACCTACAATGAGCAGTTCTTC.

The V gene is TRBV6-6, the J gene TRBJ2-7, with 9 bases fitting TRBD2. Germline CDR1 and CDR2: MNHNY and SVGAGI (reference sequence). Losses at the gene ends were 0 bases for V and 2 bases for J; bases not matched to a gene: 5. The CDR3 is made up of 16 amino acids. CDR3 DNA: TGTGCCAGCAGTTACTCAGGACTAGCGCAAACCTACGAGCAGTACTTC. Its protein is CASSYSGLAQTYEQYF.

The genes are TRBV5-1 and TRBJ1-2; unclear D gene. Trimming cost V 0 bases and J 8 bases, with 8 bases left between them. The CDR3 is 12 amino acids. Germline CDR1 and CDR2: SGHRS and YFSETQ. The CDR3 region has the DNA TGCGCCAGCAGCTTGGGTGAAGGCGGCTACACCTTC. Residues: CASSLGEGGYTF.

This clone was seen just once. The rearrangement links TRBV2 to TRBJ2-3; D gene unclear. This CDR3 is 15 amino acids long. The ends were cut back, 6 bases at V and 2 bases at J, with 15 bases in the middle. CDR1 and CDR2 from the germline V gene are SNHLY and FYNNEI. In DNA form, the CDR3 reads TGTGCCAGCAGGGGTACTAAAGCCGTCACAGATACGCAGTATTTT. This encodes CASRGTKAVTDTQYF.

The CDR3 DNA reads as TGTGCCATCAGTGATCCGGCGGGTAAGACCTACGAGCAGTACTTC. This sequence encodes CAISDPAGKTYEQYF. V and J are TRBV10-3 and TRBJ2-7; a weak D match, TRBD2 (5 bases). The V gene's germline CDR1 is ENHRY and CDR2 SYGVKD. Trimming left V 3 bases short and J 2 bases short, with 14 bases between. The CDR3 consists of 15 residues.

V gene TRBV11-3 combines with J gene TRBJ2-1; 8 nucleotides agree with TRBD2. Unmatched junction bases numbered 14, after V lost 5 bases and J lost 5 bases. This CDR3 spans 17 amino acids. From germline, CDR1 is SGHNT and CDR2 YENEEA. CDR3 bases: TGTGCCAGCAGCCGTCGTAGTAGCGGGAATTACAACAATGAGCAGTTCTTC. It codes for CASSRRSSGNYNNEQFF.

The V call is TRBV28, the J call TRBJ1-4; 7 bases are shared with TRBD1. V lost 5 bases and J lost 9; bases outside the gene matches: 3. CDR3 length: 12 residues. Per the germline V gene, CDR1 is MDHEN and CDR2 is SYDVKM. CDR3 protein: CASSTDRQKLFF. The CDR3 DNA follows: TGTGCCAGCAGTACGGACAGGCAAAAACTGTTTTTT.

The CDR3 DNA reads as TGTGCCAGCAGCTTAGAGTCCCATGGCTACACCTTC. It encodes CASSLESHGYTF. The rearrangement joins TRBV7-9 to TRBJ1-2, with unresolved D. The length of the CDR3 is 12 residues. V shed 1 base and J shed 6 bases, with 6 bases lying between them. In germline, CDR1 is SEHNR, CDR2 FQNEAQ (reference sequence).

The chain is built from TRBV6-1 and TRBJ2-5; D gene ambiguous. V was pared by 2 bases and J by 4 bases, with 23 bases between. The CDR3 spans 18 residues. Germline V gene lookup returns CDR1 MNHNS and CDR2 SASEGT. The CDR3 sequence: CASSELGLGTINRETQYF. DNA for the CDR3: TGTGCCAGCAGTGAATTAGGGCTGGGAACTATCAACCGAGAGACCCAGTACTTC.

The J gene is TRBJ1-5, the V gene TRBV2; 9 bases align to TRBD1. The CDR3 runs 16 residues. CDR1 and CDR2 from the germline V gene are SNHLY and FYNNEI. The V gene end was trimmed by 7 bases and the J gene end by 0 bases; junction bases not matched to a gene: 7. CDR3 sequence (DNA): TGTGCCAGCACGGGACAGGGATTTAATAGCAATCAGCCCCAGCATTTT. This gives the protein CASTGQGFNSNQPQHF.

The rearrangement joins TRBV7-2 to TRBJ2-2; TRBD2 matches 14 bases. V lost 4 bases, J lost 6 bases, and 7 bases stayed unmatched. CDR3 length: 17 residues. CDR1 and CDR2 from the germline V gene are SGHTA and FQGNSA. The CDR3 reads CASSSPGTSGSAGELFF. In nucleotides, the CDR3 is TGTGCCAGCAGCTCCCCTGGGACTAGCGGGAGTGCCGGGGAGCTGTTTTTT.

The chain employs TRBV5-1 and TRBJ2-1; D perhaps matches TRBD2 (6 bases). The CDR3 runs 13 residues. Per germline, CDR1 SGHRS and CDR2 YFSETQ. Deletions cut 3 bases from V and 10 bases from J, with 14 bases between. The CDR3 DNA follows: TGCGCCAGCAGCTCCCCCCCGGGGAGGGAGCAGTTCTTC. Translated, it gives CASSSPPGREQFF.

The chain has TRBV18 and TRBJ2-7; no firm D call. This CDR3 region has 14 residues. V shed 4 bases and J shed 0 bases, with 10 bases lying between them. Germline V gene sequence: CDR1 KGHSH, CDR2 LQKENI. DNA of the CDR3: TGTGCCAGCTCACTAGGGCAGGCCTCCTACGAGCAGTACTTC. It translates to CASSLGQASYEQYF.

The chain uses TRBV2 and TRBJ1-2; D gene uncertain. The CDR3 contains 13 residues. The germline V gene has CDR1 SNHLY and CDR2 FYNNEI. V lost 8 bases, J lost 0 bases, and 10 bases lay in between. DNA for the CDR3: TGTGCCAGCCCGACCCTTTCTAACTATGGCTACACCTTC. This sequence encodes CASPTLSNYGYTF. Supplemented by reference TRBV2 and TRBJ1-2, the full variable domain reads EPEVTQTPSHQVTQMGQEVILRCVPISNHLYFYWYRQILGQKVEFLVSFYNNEISEKSEIFDDQFSVERPDGSNFTLKIRSTKLEDSAMYFCASPTLSNYGYTFGSGTRLTVV.

The chain is built from TRBV5-6 and TRBJ2-5; D is ambiguous. Germline V gene data show CDR1 as SGHDT and CDR2 as YYEEEE. Between the trimmed V and J ends, which lost 0 bases and 3 bases, there was a span of 9 bases. The CDR3 contains 14 residues. The CDR3 region is CASSLAWGKETQYF. The DNA of the CDR3 is TGTGCCAGCAGCTTGGCCTGGGGAAAAGAGACCCAGTACTTC.

This clone has a handful of counts. The chain combines TRBV5-6 with TRBJ2-5; D perhaps matches TRBD1 (6 bases). Germline CDR1 is SGHDT and CDR2 is YYEEEE. The CDR3 length is 15 residues. V lost 5 bases and J lost 2, with 16 bases in between. As DNA, the CDR3 is TGTGCCAGCAGTTACCTAGGACAGACTCAAGAGACCCAGTACTTC. Its translation is CASSYLGQTQETQYF.

The chain links TRBV4-2 to TRBJ2-3; D is possibly TRBD1 or TRBD2 (5 bases each). CDR1 is LGHNA and CDR2 is YNFKEQ in the germline V gene. Trimming left V 3 bases short and J 3 bases short, with 13 bases between. The CDR3 is made up of 15 amino acids. CDR3 region: CASSQTGTETDTQYF. CDR3 DNA: TGTGCCAGCAGCCAGACCGGGACCGAGACAGATACGCAGTATTTT.

This clone is labeled medium-sized. The chain is built from TRBV2 and TRBJ1-5, with D maybe TRBD1 (5 bases). The CDR3 length is 12 residues. Between the trimmed V and J ends, which lost 5 bases and 11 bases, there was a span of 13 bases. The V gene's germline CDR1 is SNHLY and CDR2 FYNNEI. CDR3 protein: CASSPAGGSQHF. DNA for the CDR3: TGTGCCAGCAGTCCCGCGGGGGGGTCCCAGCATTTT.

This clone has only a few counts. The V gene is TRBV18, the J gene TRBJ2-1, with 15 bases fitting TRBD2. Per germline, CDR1 KGHSH and CDR2 LQKENI. V was pared by 4 bases and J by 1 base, with 5 bases of the junction left unmatched. The CDR3 sequence is 18 residues long. The CDR3 reads CASSLTGLAGGSYNEQFF. For the CDR3, the DNA is TGTGCCAGCTCACTGACCGGACTAGCGGGAGGGTCCTACAATGAGCAGTTCTTC.

This chain links TRBV7-9 with TRBJ2-1; perhaps TRBD1 as D (5 bases). V was shortened by 1 base and J by 6 bases, with 16 bases between the two germline ends. The CDR3 is made up of 16 amino acids. Germline CDR1 and CDR2: SEHNR and FQNEAQ (reference sequence). CDR3 nucleotide sequence: TGTGCCAGCAGCTTAGGATCTGCTAGGGGTTTCAATGAGCAGTTCTTC. Its translation: CASSLGSARGFNEQFF. The full variable domain, rest sourced from reference TRBV7-9 and TRBJ2-1, is DTGVSQNPRHKITKRGQNVTFRCDPISEHNRLYWYRQTLGQGPEFLTYFQNEAQLEKSRLLSDRFSAERPKGSFSTLEIQRTEQGDSAMYLCASSLGSARGFNEQFFGPGTRLTVL.

This chain uses TRBV5-4 with TRBJ2-3; 10 nucleotides match TRBD2. This CDR3 contains 16 residues. CDR1 SGHNT and CDR2 YYREEE come from the germline V gene (reference sequence). Trimming at V came to 3 bases and at J to 3 bases, leaving 7 bases not matched to a gene. CDR3 nucleotide sequence: TGTGCCAGCAGCTGGGGGGGACTAGCGCAGACAGATACGCAGTATTTT. Amino acid sequence: CASSWGGLAQTDTQYF.

The chain has TRBV6-5 and TRBJ2-5; D unresolved. This CDR3 is built from 14 residues. Trimming took 0 bases from V and 7 from J, leaving 12 bases between them. Germline CDR1 reads MNHEY; CDR2 reads SVGAGI. The DNA of the CDR3 is TGTGCCAGCAGTTACTCAGGGCCCACCGGGACCCAGTACTTC. This sequence encodes CASSYSGPTGTQYF.

This chain links TRBV7-9 with TRBJ1-5; no clear D gene. With 3 bases removed from V and 1 base from J, the gap between germline ends came to 4 bases. Germline V CDR1 and CDR2: SEHNR, FQNEAQ (reference sequence). The CDR3 consists of 13 residues. The CDR3 DNA sequence: TGTGCCAGCAGCTTCAGGAGCAATCAGCCCCAGCATTTT. Its protein is CASSFRSNQPQHF.